The 25 T cell receptor beta chains below were found in one sample sequenced in a study of high-grade serous ovarian cancer treatment subgroups. Sequenced by immunoSEQ multiplex PCR; TCRdb stores in-frame clones only, minus some. Here the sample spans 3,600 or so clones, about four fifths being singletons. The tumor samples were collected prior to definitive surgery or chemotherapy. The specimen sequenced was tumor tissue. These receptor sequences come from a human donor with high-grade serous ovarian cancer.

The CDR3, as DNA: TGCAGCGTTGGGTCCGGACAGCTGAACACTGAAGCTTTCTTT. Amino acids: CSVGSGQLNTEAFF. The V and J genes are TRBV29-1 and TRBJ1-1, with D possibly being TRBD1 (6 bases). CDR1 SQVTM and CDR2 ANQGSEA come from the germline V gene. The CDR3 loop spans 14 amino acids. Trimming removed 4 bases at V and 0 bases at J, with 12 bases between. Complete variable domain (other parts from reference TRBV29-1 and TRBJ1-1): SAVISQKPSRDICQRGTSLTIQCQVDSQVTMMFWYRQQPGQSLTLIATANQGSEATYESGFVIDKFPISRPNLTFSTLTVSNMSPEDSSIYLCSVGSGQLNTEAFFGQGTRLTVV.

This sequence joins TRBV7-8 and TRBJ2-7, with D hard to call. This CDR3 has 13 amino acids. The V end was cut by 3 bases, the J end by 0 bases, with 6 bases between. Germline CDR1 and CDR2: SGHVS and FQNEAQ. CDR3 sequence: CASSFGPSYEQYV. Written as DNA, the CDR3 is TGTGCCAGCAGCTTCGGGCCCTCCTACGAGCAGTACGTC.

This clone was picked up one time. The chain joins TRBV30 to TRBJ2-3; a weak D match, TRBD2 (6 bases). Trimming took off 2 bases at V and 0 bases at J, with 9 bases between the two ends. CDR3 length: 14 residues. Germline assignment: CDR1 GTSNPN and CDR2 SVGIG (reference sequence). CDR3 in DNA: TGTGCCTGGAGTCGCGCGGGGAGCACAGATACGCAGTATTTT. The encoded protein is CAWSRAGSTDTQYF.

A remark on this clone: An end of the junction does not agree with germline; a read error may underlie this. This CDR3 is also generated by other DNA sequences in the sample. The CDR3, as DNA: TGCAGTGCCAGAGATCTAGATGGCTACACCTTC. It codes for CSARDLDGYTF. The chain has TRBV20-1 and TRBJ1-2; no clear D gene. The CDR3 totals 11 residues. Germline values: CDR1 DFQATT, CDR2 SNEGSKA (reference sequence).

This chain connects TRBV7-8 to TRBJ2-3; D remains ambiguous. Germline V lookup: CDR1 SGHVS, CDR2 FQNEAQ. The CDR3 is 12 amino acids. Trimming took 2 bases from V and 5 from J, leaving 5 bases between them. CDR3 sequence reads: CASSLSRDTQYF. The CDR3 nucleotides read TGTGCCAGCAGCTTATCTAGAGATACGCAGTATTTT.

The rearrangement joins TRBV11-3 to TRBJ2-3; 13 nucleotides line up with TRBD2. The V segment lost 5 bases and the J segment 4 bases; nucleotides outside the gene matches: 9. Germline CDR1 and CDR2: SGHNT and YENEEA. The CDR3 runs to 17 residues. CDR3 residues: CASSGQLAGGPADTQYF. The CDR3 bases are TGTGCCAGCAGCGGACAACTAGCGGGGGGGCCCGCAGATACGCAGTATTTT. Combining the CDR3 with reference TRBV11-3 and TRBJ2-3 gives the whole variable domain EAGVVQSPRYKIIEKKQPVAFWCNPISGHNTLYWYLQNLGQGPELLIRYENEEAVDDSQLPKDRFSAERLKGVDSTLKIQPAELGDSAVYLCASSGQLAGGPADTQYFGPGTRLTVL.

The genes are TRBV19 and TRBJ2-3; 7 bases are shared with TRBD2. Germline assignment: CDR1 LNHDA and CDR2 SQIVND (reference sequence). The junction had 4 bases not matched to a gene; V was cut back by 3 bases and J by 1 base. This CDR3 is 15 amino acids long. CDR3 protein: CASSMDLAGTDTQYF. The CDR3, as DNA: TGTGCCAGTAGTATGGACCTAGCGGGCACAGATACGCAGTATTTT.

With regard to this clone: A read error may produce the germline difference seen at one junction end. V usage is TRBV14 and J usage is TRBJ1-2, with D perhaps TRBD1 (6 bases). The CDR3 is made up of 13 amino acids. Germline V CDR1 and CDR2: SGHDN, FVKESK. The CDR3 spells CASSQVRGHGYTF. The CDR3, as DNA: TGTGCCAGCAGTCAAGTCAGGGGACATGGCTACACCTTC. The complete variable domain, with remaining parts taken from reference TRBV14 and TRBJ1-2, reads EAGVTQFPSHSVIEKGQTVTLRCDPISGHDNLYWYRRVMGKEIKFLLHFVKESKQDESGMPNNRFLAERTGGTYSTLKVQPAELEDSGVYFCASSQVRGHGYTFGSGTRLTVV.

The V call is TRBV7-2, the J call TRBJ1-6, with D unresolved. The germline V gene has CDR1 SGHTA and CDR2 FQGNSA. Trimming took off 1 base at V and 1 base at J, with 11 bases between the two ends. The CDR3 sequence is 17 residues long. CDR3 sequence: CASSLVVGGSYNSPLHF. In nucleotides, the CDR3 is TGTGCCAGCAGCTTAGTGGTCGGAGGGTCCTATAATTCACCCCTCCACTTT. Full variable domain (outside the CDR3, taken from reference TRBV7-2 and TRBJ1-6): GAGVSQSPSNKVTEKGKDVELRCDPISGHTALYWYRQSLGQGLEFLIYFQGNSAPDKSGLPSDRFSAERTGGSVSTLTIQRTQQEDSAVYLCASSLVVGGSYNSPLHFGNGTRLTVT.

This clone has just one count. The chain uses TRBV4-1 and TRBJ2-3, with TRBD2 identical over 12 bases. The CDR3 totals 18 residues. With 2 bases clipped from V and 2 bases from J, the junction kept 8 bases outside the gene matches. Germline V lookup: CDR1 MGHRA, CDR2 YSYEKL. CDR3 sequence (DNA): TGCGCCAGCAGCCAACTATCCTGGACTAGCGGGGACACAGATACGCAGTATTTT. Amino acids: CASSQLSWTSGDTDTQYF.

The chain couples TRBV18 to TRBJ2-7; 8 bases are shared with TRBD2. Per germline, CDR1 KGHSH and CDR2 LQKENI. This CDR3 is 14 amino acids long. The V segment lost 3 bases and the J segment 6 bases; nucleotides outside the gene matches: 7. CDR3 nucleotide sequence: TGTGCCAGCTCACCGGGGACTAGGGGAAGCGAGCAGTACTTC. Amino acid sequence: CASSPGTRGSEQYF.

The chain joins TRBV7-9 to TRBJ2-3, with 8 bases matching TRBD2. V was clipped by 0 bases and J by 2 bases; unmatched bases: 4. The CDR3 is 16 residues long. The germline gives CDR1 SEHNR, CDR2 FQNEAQ (reference sequence). The CDR3 DNA sequence: TGTGCCAGCAGCTTAGCACGGGGGGGAAACACAGATACGCAGTATTTT. Protein: CASSLARGGNTDTQYF.

The V gene is TRBV7-2, the J gene TRBJ1-6, with unresolved D. V lost 4 bases to trimming and J lost 9 bases, with 7 bases between them. The CDR3 runs 12 residues. CDR1 is SGHTA and CDR2 is FQGNSA in the germline V gene. For the CDR3, the DNA is TGTGCCAGCAGCTCGGAGATTTCACCCCTCCACTTT. Its translation is CASSSEISPLHF.

Comments on this clone: At one end the junction does not follow the germline gene, possibly because of a read error. This specimen includes other DNA sequences encoding the same CDR3. V gene TRBV18 combines with J gene TRBJ1-2; weak D call: TRBD1 (5 bases). Germline assignment: CDR1 KGHSH and CDR2 LQKENI. The CDR3 has 15 amino acids. The CDR3 sequence: CASSPDSSGNYGYTF. The CDR3 bases are TGTGCTAGCTCACCCGACAGTAGCGGGAACTATGGCTACACCTTC.

The chain uses TRBV7-2 and TRBJ2-2; D gene unclear. CDR3 length equals 14 residues. Germline V lookup: CDR1 SGHTA, CDR2 FQGNSA. Trimming cost V 0 bases and J 4 bases, with 6 bases left between them. CDR3 sequence (DNA): TGTGCCAGCAGCTTAGCGCCCTCCACCGGGGAGCTGTTTTTT. This gives the protein CASSLAPSTGELFF.

The chain combines TRBV6-1 with TRBJ1-1; D possibly corresponds to TRBD1 (5 bases). The CDR3 has 11 amino acids. Germline V gives CDR1 MNHNS, CDR2 SASEGT. V was shortened by 4 bases and J by 6 bases, with 6 bases between the two germline ends. The CDR3 coding sequence is TGTGCCAGCAGTGGGACATCTGAAGCTTTCTTT. It encodes CASSGTSEAFF.

The rearrangement uses TRBV2 and TRBJ1-1; D unresolved. CDR1 is SNHLY, CDR2 FYNNEI, per germline. The CDR3 spans 16 residues. V was shortened by 2 bases and J by 0 bases, with 13 bases between the two germline ends. CDR3 nucleotides: TGTGCCAGCAGTGAATGGGCTGGGCCCCTGAACACTGAAGCTTTCTTT. Protein: CASSEWAGPLNTEAFF. Full variable domain (rest looked up from reference TRBV2 and TRBJ1-1): EPEVTQTPSHQVTQMGQEVILRCVPISNHLYFYWYRQILGQKVEFLVSFYNNEISEKSEIFDDQFSVERPDGSNFTLKIRSTKLEDSAMYFCASSEWAGPLNTEAFFGQGTRLTVV.

This clone was seen more than once but under ten times. The chain recombines TRBV7-2 with TRBJ1-6; tentatively, D is TRBD1 (6 bases). Trimming cost V 5 bases and J 6 bases, with 17 bases left between them. The CDR3 extends over 16 amino acids. The germline V gene encodes CDR1 SGHTA and CDR2 FQGNSA. The CDR3 DNA reads TGTGCCAGCAGCCCCGTGCGGGGGCCTACTAATTCACCCCTCCACTTT. Its translation: CASSPVRGPTNSPLHF.

The gene calls are TRBV7-2 and TRBJ2-3, with D possibly matching TRBD2 (6 bases). V gave up 4 bases and J gave up 2 bases, with 16 bases separating them. The V gene's germline CDR1 is SGHTA and CDR2 FQGNSA. This CDR3 spans 16 amino acids. DNA of the CDR3: TGTGCCAGCAGCTCCCGGGGGAGTGGATCCACAGATACGCAGTATTTT. Its protein is CASSSRGSGSTDTQYF.

The V and J genes are TRBV13 and TRBJ2-5; D possibly corresponds to TRBD1 (5 bases). V was clipped by 5 bases and J by 6 bases, with 19 bases between them. From germline, CDR1 is PRHDT and CDR2 FYEKMQ (reference sequence). CDR3 length equals 15 residues. The CDR3 DNA sequence: TGTGCCAGCAGCCCTTCCCGCGGTAGGGGAAAGACCCAGTACTTC. Amino acid sequence: CASSPSRGRGKTQYF.

This clone occurred once. V is TRBV7-2 and J is TRBJ2-3; TRBD2 aligns across 11 bases. From germline, CDR1 is SGHTA and CDR2 FQGNSA. Losses at the gene ends were 5 bases for V and 3 bases for J; bases not matched to a gene: 7. The CDR3 extends over 16 amino acids. The CDR3: CASSLLAGGRTDTQYF. CDR3 bases: TGTGCCAGCAGCCTATTAGCGGGGGGGAGAACAGATACGCAGTATTTT.

This chain connects TRBV5-5 to TRBJ1-1, with D possibly matching TRBD1 (5 bases). The CDR3 has 15 residues. V lost 0 bases, J lost 0 bases, and 9 bases lay in between. Germline V CDR1 and CDR2: SGHKS, YYEKEE (reference sequence). The CDR3 bases are TGTGCCAGCAGCTTGGGACAGACAATGAACACTGAAGCTTTCTTT. It encodes CASSLGQTMNTEAFF.

The chain has TRBV9 and TRBJ2-7, with D uncertain. CDR1 is SGDLS and CDR2 is YYNGEE in the germline V gene. V was trimmed by 0 bases and J by 5 bases, leaving 12 bases between them. This CDR3 is 14 amino acids long. CDR3 region: CASSVDRDEDEQYF. CDR3 DNA: TGTGCCAGCAGCGTAGACAGAGACGAAGACGAGCAGTACTTC.

This clone was picked up a small number of times. The rearrangement links TRBV29-1 to TRBJ2-1; tentatively, D is TRBD1 (5 bases). In germline, CDR1 is SQVTM, CDR2 ANQGSEA. CDR3 length equals 12 residues. V was clipped by 7 bases and J by 4 bases, with 11 bases between them. CDR3 in amino acids: CSAVTEYNEQFF. CDR3 DNA: TGCAGCGCCGTGACAGAGTACAATGAGCAGTTCTTC.

The chain combines TRBV5-1 with TRBJ1-1; D is ambiguous. Germline-derived CDR1 and CDR2 are SGHRS and YFSETQ. V was pared by 1 base and J by 1 base, with 5 bases between. The CDR3 sequence is 13 residues long. In DNA form, the CDR3 reads TGCGCCAGCAGCTTGAACAGGAACACTGAAGCTTTCTTT. It specifies CASSLNRNTEAFF.